The 4 T cell receptor beta chains given below trace back to one sample, sequenced in a study of blood T cell repertoires in COVID-19. Using immunoSEQ multiplex PCR, the repertoire was profiled, and TCRdb retains in-frame clones only, with some absent. This table holds approximately 90,000 clones, around 90% found once. The sample comprised peripheral blood. The receptor source for this set is a man aged 55 to 69 with COVID-19, enrolled during active disease.

This clone was seen a single time. This rearrangement joins TRBV24-1 to TRBJ1-5; 10 nucleotides line up with TRBD1. CDR1 and CDR2 from the germline V gene are KGHDR and SFDVKD. This CDR3 contains 15 residues. V lost 4 bases to trimming and J lost 5 bases; unmatched junction nucleotides: 4. This CDR3 is CATSDSGTGDQPQHF. The CDR3 DNA follows: TGTGCCACCAGTGACTCCGGGACAGGGGATCAGCCCCAGCATTTT.

V is TRBV29-1 and J is TRBJ2-5, with 8 bases matching TRBD1. The CDR3 totals 15 residues. Germline V CDR1 and CDR2: SQVTM, ANQGSEA. V lost 0 bases, J lost 2 bases, and 5 bases stayed unmatched. CDR3 sequence (DNA): TGCAGCGTTGAAGAGACTGGGACAGGACAAGAGACCCAGTACTTC. Protein sequence: CSVEETGTGQETQYF.

The chain is built from TRBV24-1 and TRBJ2-5, with D perhaps matching TRBD1 (6 bases). The germline CDR1 and CDR2 sequences are KGHDR and SFDVKD. The CDR3 length is 14 residues. Trimming cost V 4 bases and J 5 bases, with 13 bases left between them. The CDR3 DNA follows: TGTGCCACCAGTGAAGCCACAGGGAAGGAGACCCAGTACTTC. Protein sequence: CATSEATGKETQYF.

The J gene is TRBJ1-1, the V gene TRBV6-4, with 8 nucleotides matching TRBD1. The trim removed 3 bases at V and 5 bases at J, leaving 11 bases unmatched. Germline CDR1 is MRHNA and CDR2 is SNTAGT. The CDR3 is 16 amino acids. The CDR3 loop is CASSEGTGTGGTEAFF. As DNA, the CDR3 is TGTGCCAGCAGTGAAGGGACCGGGACAGGAGGGACTGAAGCTTTCTTT.